The 27 T cell receptor beta chains given below trace back to one sample, sequenced in a study of OX40 agonist ivuxolimab in advanced cancers. Libraries were prepared by immunoSEQ multiplex PCR; TCRdb keeps only in-frame clonotypes and omits some of them. The table records about 62,000 clones, 75% to 90% of them present only once. Here the sequenced sample was CD4+ or CD8+ T cells sorted from blood, taken in a trial of the OX40 agonist ivuxolimab. These TCRs come from an adult with an advanced solid tumor such as melanoma, head and neck, liver or kidney cancer.

Only one count was recorded for this clone. The V gene is TRBV30, the J gene TRBJ1-2; D is undetermined. Trimming took 7 bases from V and 0 from J, leaving 15 bases between them. In germline, CDR1 is GTSNPN, CDR2 SVGIG (reference sequence). The CDR3 is 14 residues long. DNA for the CDR3: TGTGCCTTCCGACGACCCCAAGCTAACTATGGCTACACCTTC. Amino acid sequence: CAFRRPQANYGYTF. The full variable domain, with the rest looked up from reference TRBV30 and TRBJ1-2, is SQTIHQWPATLVQPVGSPLSLECTVEGTSNPNLYWYRQAAGRGLQLLFYSVGIGQISSEVPQNLSASRPQDRQFILSSKKLLLSDSGFYLCAFRRPQANYGYTFGSGTRLTVV.

V usage is TRBV6-6 and J usage is TRBJ1-5; D remains ambiguous. The CDR3 covers 15 residues. V lost 5 bases and J 0 bases, leaving 11 bases between the germline ends. Germline V gene sequence: CDR1 MNHNY, CDR2 SVGAGI (reference sequence). The DNA of the CDR3 is TGTGCCAGCAGTCGCTCAGGAAATAGCAATCAGCCCCAGCATTTT. As protein: CASSRSGNSNQPQHF.

The chain joins TRBV28 to TRBJ2-2; 8 bases match TRBD1. The J segment lost 0 bases and the V segment lost 6 bases, leaving 6 bases of the junction unmatched. Germline V lookup: CDR1 MDHEN, CDR2 SYDVKM. The CDR3 runs to 16 residues. The CDR3 here is CASRKMGQANTGELFF. The CDR3 bases are TGTGCCAGCAGAAAAATGGGACAGGCGAACACCGGGGAGCTGTTTTTT.

V and J are TRBV7-2 and TRBJ2-3; 11 nucleotides agree with TRBD2. Unmatched junction bases numbered 6, after V lost 1 base and J lost 6 bases. The CDR3 sequence is 16 residues long. The germline V gene has CDR1 SGHTA and CDR2 FQGNSA. The CDR3 bases are TGTGCCAGCAGCTTAGTAGCGGGGGGGCTGTATGATACGCAGTATTTT. Translation: CASSLVAGGLYDTQYF.

In its sample, this clone was seen once. V usage is TRBV5-4 and J usage is TRBJ1-4; the D gene is possibly TRBD1 (6 bases). CDR1 and CDR2 (germline): SGHNT, YYREEE (reference sequence). This CDR3 contains 13 residues. Trimming shortened V by 4 bases and J by 11 bases, and 15 bases separated the two germline ends. DNA for the CDR3: TGTGCCAGCAGCACACAGGGTGTGGACAAACTGTTTTTT. It specifies CASSTQGVDKLFF.

This clone was observed once. The chain links TRBV19 to TRBJ1-4, with D perhaps TRBD1 (5 bases). This CDR3 has 13 residues. V was cut by 10 bases and J by 7 bases, with 16 bases left in between. Germline CDR1 and CDR2: LNHDA and SQIVND (reference sequence). This CDR3 reads CATSEGRVEKLFF. In DNA, the CDR3 is TGTGCCACCTCGGAGGGGCGCGTTGAAAAACTGTTTTTT.

The CDR3 reads CASSLSRGTAADTQYF. The CDR3 bases are TGTGCCAGCAGTTTATCTAGGGGAACGGCGGCAGATACGCAGTATTTT. The V and J genes are TRBV28 and TRBJ2-3, with D maybe TRBD1 (5 bases). The ends were cut back, 1 base at V and 4 bases at J, with 15 bases in the middle. The V gene's germline CDR1 is MDHEN and CDR2 SYDVKM. The length of the CDR3 is 16 residues.

The chain recombines TRBV7-9 with TRBJ2-5; D may be TRBD1 or TRBD2 (6 bases each). CDR1 is SEHNR and CDR2 is FQNEAQ in the germline V gene (reference sequence). Trimming cost V 6 bases and J 1 base, with 9 bases left between them. This CDR3 has 13 residues. The CDR3 spells CASRGGIQETQYF. The CDR3 nucleotides are TGTGCCAGCAGAGGGGGGATCCAAGAGACCCAGTACTTC.

The chain couples TRBV30 to TRBJ2-3, with TRBD2 matching 10 bases. The V and J ends lost 2 bases and 1 base, in that order; junction bases with no gene match: 18. Per the germline V gene, CDR1 is GTSNPN and CDR2 is SVGIG (reference sequence). The length of the CDR3 is 20 residues. CDR3 sequence reads: CAWSPRSGLAGGAGTDTQYF. The DNA for the CDR3 is TGTGCCTGGAGTCCCCGATCAGGATTAGCGGGAGGAGCCGGCACAGATACGCAGTATTTT. The complete variable domain, with remaining parts taken from reference TRBV30 and TRBJ2-3, reads SQTIHQWPATLVQPVGSPLSLECTVEGTSNPNLYWYRQAAGRGLQLLFYSVGIGQISSEVPQNLSASRPQDRQFILSSKKLLLSDSGFYLCAWSPRSGLAGGAGTDTQYFGPGTRLTVL.

The chain is built from TRBV28 and TRBJ2-5; 7 bases match TRBD1. Germline V gives CDR1 MDHEN, CDR2 SYDVKM. Trimming at V came to 6 bases and at J to 2 bases, leaving 3 bases not matched to a gene. CDR3 length: 13 amino acids. CDR3 coding DNA: TGTGCCAGCAGGCCACAGGGGCAAGAGACCCAGTACTTC. This translates into CASRPQGQETQYF.

The chain's CDR3 is CAWSGLAGRRNEQFF. The CDR3 DNA is TGTGCCTGGAGTGGACTAGCGGGACGACGCAATGAGCAGTTCTTC. V usage is TRBV30 and J usage is TRBJ2-1, with TRBD2 matching 11 bases. Trimming cost V 1 base and J 6 bases; bases outside gene matches: 5. In germline, CDR1 is GTSNPN, CDR2 SVGIG (reference sequence). There are 15 residues in the CDR3.

The chain carries TRBV7-9 and TRBJ2-1; 10 nucleotides line up with TRBD2. The CDR3 covers 17 residues. V was pared by 5 bases and J by 8 bases, with 15 bases of the junction left unmatched. Germline-derived CDR1 and CDR2 are SEHNR and FQNEAQ (reference sequence). The CDR3 here is CASSPAVRSGGAYEQFF. The CDR3 DNA reads as TGTGCCAGCAGCCCCGCGGTTCGCAGCGGGGGGGCCTATGAGCAGTTCTTC.

The chain links TRBV5-1 to TRBJ2-3, with D uncertain. The germline V and J ends were trimmed by 1 base and 5 bases, with 14 bases remaining between them. CDR3 size: 15 residues. Germline V lookup: CDR1 SGHRS, CDR2 YFSETQ. CDR3 nucleotides: TGCGCCAGCAGCTTGAACCCTTCCCCGGAAGATACGCAGTATTTT. Amino acid sequence: CASSLNPSPEDTQYF.

The chain employs TRBV28 and TRBJ2-5; D possibly uses TRBD1 or TRBD2 (5 bases each). TRBJ2-7 explains the end of the DNA better; the J call may be wrong. This CDR3 region has 11 residues. The V gene's germline CDR1 is MDHEN and CDR2 SYDVKM. The CDR3 sequence: CASRGDYEQYF. The CDR3 nucleotides are TGTGCCAGCCGAGGGGACTACGAGCAGTACTTC.

The CDR3 sequence is CASSVLQGDEQFF. CDR3 in DNA: TGTGCCAGCAGCGTCCTCCAGGGCGATGAGCAGTTCTTC. The J gene is TRBJ2-1, the V gene TRBV9; D is possibly TRBD1 (5 bases). Germline lookup yields CDR1 SGDLS and CDR2 YYNGEE. The V end was cut by 2 bases, the J end by 8 bases, with 11 bases between. The CDR3 runs to 13 residues.

This chain links TRBV7-2 with TRBJ2-1; the match to TRBD2 covers 9 bases. With 1 base clipped from V and 4 bases from J, the junction kept 2 bases outside the gene matches. The CDR3 is made up of 15 amino acids. Germline values: CDR1 SGHTA, CDR2 FQGNSA. CDR3 protein: CASSLESGGYNEQFF. CDR3 DNA: TGTGCCAGCAGCTTAGAAAGCGGGGGGTACAATGAGCAGTTCTTC.

About this clone itself: One junction end disagrees with the germline gene, perhaps due to a read error. The chain links TRBV5-1 to TRBJ1-1; TRBD1 agrees at 7 bases. The CDR3 spans 14 residues. Looked up from germline, CDR1 is SGHRS and CDR2 is YFSETQ. The CDR3 DNA sequence: TGCACCAGCAGCGTTGGGACAGCAAACACTGAAGCTTTCTTT. Translating gives CTSSVGTANTEAFF.

The CDR3 here is CASSEGFMNTEAFF. CDR3 in DNA: TGTGCCAGCAGTGAAGGGTTCATGAACACTGAAGCTTTCTTT. The chain links TRBV6-1 to TRBJ1-1; D not resolved. Trimming pared 1 base from V and 0 bases from J, leaving 6 bases between. Germline lookup yields CDR1 MNHNS and CDR2 SASEGT. This CDR3 contains 14 residues.

About this clone itself: An end of the junction does not agree with germline; a read error may underlie this. The J gene is TRBJ2-2, the V gene TRBV7-7; D is unresolved. The germline V gene has CDR1 SSHAT and CDR2 FNYEAQ (reference sequence). The CDR3 is made up of 14 amino acids. Written as DNA, the CDR3 is TGTGCTAGCAGCTTATTCCCAAACACCGGGGAGCTGTTTTTT. This translates into CASSLFPNTGELFF.

The rearrangement joins TRBV28 to TRBJ2-1; D might be TRBD2 (6 bases). Trimming shortened V by 6 bases and J by 4 bases, and 16 bases separated the two germline ends. The length of the CDR3 is 15 residues. CDR1 and CDR2 (germline): MDHEN, SYDVKM. The CDR3 is CASSSSGPFYNEQFF. The DNA of the CDR3 is TGTGCCAGCAGCAGTAGCGGCCCATTTTACAATGAGCAGTTCTTC. Combining the CDR3 with reference TRBV28 and TRBJ2-1 gives the whole variable domain DVKVTQSSRYLVKRTGEKVFLECVQDMDHENMFWYRQDPGLGLRLIYFSYDVKMKEKGDIPEGYSVSREKKERFSLILESASTNQTSMYLCASSSSGPFYNEQFFGPGTRLTVL.

This clone has only a few counts. This chain links TRBV7-6 with TRBJ2-7, with D possibly matching TRBD2 (6 bases). Germline CDR1 and CDR2: SGHVS and FNYEAQ. V was clipped by 5 bases and J by 4 bases, with 21 bases between them. The CDR3 is 16 amino acids. CDR3 sequence reads: CASSLNPRESFYEQYF. The CDR3 bases are TGTGCCAGCAGCCTAAACCCCCGGGAGAGTTTTTACGAGCAGTACTTC.

This clone was counted only a few times. The chain is built from TRBV10-1 and TRBJ2-1; D remains unclear. Trimming removed 5 bases from V and 8 bases from J, with 16 bases in between. There are 14 residues in the CDR3. The germline V gene encodes CDR1 WNHNN and CDR2 SYGVQD (reference sequence). The CDR3: CASSSVLRYHEQFF. Here the CDR3 DNA reads TGCGCCAGCAGTTCTGTGCTACGGTACCATGAGCAGTTCTTC.

The sample holds one count of this clone. This chain uses TRBV19 with TRBJ2-5; 8 bases fit TRBD1. In germline, CDR1 is LNHDA, CDR2 SQIVND (reference sequence). The V segment lost 5 bases and the J segment 0 bases; nucleotides outside the gene matches: 8. The CDR3 runs to 16 residues. CDR3 sequence: CASSRGQGSYQETQYF. The DNA of the CDR3 is TGTGCCAGTAGTCGAGGACAGGGAAGTTACCAAGAGACCCAGTACTTC. The complete variable domain, with remaining parts taken from reference TRBV19 and TRBJ2-5, reads DGGITQSPKYLFRKEGQNVTLSCEQNLNHDAMYWYRQDPGQGLRLIYYSQIVNDFQKGDIAEGYSVSREKKESFPLTVTSAQKNPTAFYLCASSRGQGSYQETQYFGPGTRLLVL.

The CDR3 DNA sequence: TGTGCCAGCAGCTGGGGACAGGGGACCGAGCAGTACTTC. This sequence encodes CASSWGQGTEQYF. J is TRBJ2-7 and V is TRBV11-2; 10 bases fit TRBD1. The germline V gene encodes CDR1 SGHAT and CDR2 FQNNGV. V lost 4 bases and J lost 6; bases outside the gene matches: 3. The CDR3 contains 13 residues.

The CDR3 here is CASSQGYVGSYEQYF. CDR3 in DNA: TGCGCCAGCAGCCAAGGTTACGTAGGATCCTACGAGCAGTACTTC. The chain links TRBV4-1 to TRBJ2-5; D remains ambiguous. The J call is doubtful: the DNA matches TRBJ2-7 better. The germline gives CDR1 MGHRA, CDR2 YSYEKL. The CDR3 has 15 residues.

This chain links TRBV7-8 with TRBJ2-1; D gene uncertain. The CDR3 has 14 residues. V was trimmed by 3 bases and J by 3 bases, leaving 9 bases between them. Germline CDR1 is SGHVS and CDR2 is FQNEAQ. CDR3 in DNA: TGTGCCAGCAGCTTGGACCTCCTCTACAATGAGCAGTTCTTC. Translating gives CASSLDLLYNEQFF.

The CDR3 DNA sequence: TGCGCCAGCAGCACCGCAGCAGGAGATACGCAGTATTTT. Its translation is CASSTAAGDTQYF. This chain joins TRBV5-1 and TRBJ2-3; D uncertain. The V and J ends lost 4 bases and 5 bases respectively, with 11 bases between them. CDR1 is SGHRS, CDR2 YFSETQ, per germline. This CDR3 region has 13 residues.